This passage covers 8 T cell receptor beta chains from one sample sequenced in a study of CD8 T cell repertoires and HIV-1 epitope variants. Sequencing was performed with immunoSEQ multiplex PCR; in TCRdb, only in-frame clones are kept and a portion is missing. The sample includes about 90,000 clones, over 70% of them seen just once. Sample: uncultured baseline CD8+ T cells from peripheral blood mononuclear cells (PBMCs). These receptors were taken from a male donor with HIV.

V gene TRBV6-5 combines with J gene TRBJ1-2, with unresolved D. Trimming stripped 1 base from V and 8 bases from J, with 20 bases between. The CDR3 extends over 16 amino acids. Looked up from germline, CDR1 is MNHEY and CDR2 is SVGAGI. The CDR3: CASSYLLKGPLGGYTF. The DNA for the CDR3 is TGTGCCAGCAGTTACTTACTTAAAGGGCCCCTGGGGGGCTACACCTTC.

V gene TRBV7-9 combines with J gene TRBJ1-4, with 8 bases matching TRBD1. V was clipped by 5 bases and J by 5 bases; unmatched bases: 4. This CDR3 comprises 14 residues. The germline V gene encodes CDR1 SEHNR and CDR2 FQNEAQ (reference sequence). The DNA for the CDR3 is TGTGCCAGCAGCCGCCCAGGGGGCAATGAAAAACTGTTTTTT. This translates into CASSRPGGNEKLFF.

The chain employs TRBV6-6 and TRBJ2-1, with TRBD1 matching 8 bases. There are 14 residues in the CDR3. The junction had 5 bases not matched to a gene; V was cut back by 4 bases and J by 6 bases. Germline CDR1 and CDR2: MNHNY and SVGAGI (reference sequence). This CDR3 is CASSLTGALNEQFF. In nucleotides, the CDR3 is TGTGCCAGCAGTTTGACAGGGGCCCTCAATGAGCAGTTCTTC.

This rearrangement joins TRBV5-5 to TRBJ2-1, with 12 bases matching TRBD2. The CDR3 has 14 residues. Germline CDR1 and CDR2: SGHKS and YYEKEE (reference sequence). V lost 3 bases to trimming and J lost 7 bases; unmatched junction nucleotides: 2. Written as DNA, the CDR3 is TGTGCCAGCAGCTGGACTAGCGGGATGAATGAGCAGTTCTTC. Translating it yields CASSWTSGMNEQFF.

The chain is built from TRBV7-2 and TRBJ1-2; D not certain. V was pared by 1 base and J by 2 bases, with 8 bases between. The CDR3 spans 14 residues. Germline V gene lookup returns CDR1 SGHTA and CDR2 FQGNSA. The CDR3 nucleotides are TGTGCCAGCAGCTTAGATCAGTCCAACTATGGCTACACCTTC. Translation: CASSLDQSNYGYTF. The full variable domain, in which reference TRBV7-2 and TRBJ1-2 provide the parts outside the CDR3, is GAGVSQSPSNKVTEKGKDVELRCDPISGHTALYWYRQSLGQGLEFLIYFQGNSAPDKSGLPSDRFSAERTGGSVSTLTIQRTQQEDSAVYLCASSLDQSNYGYTFGSGTRLTVV.

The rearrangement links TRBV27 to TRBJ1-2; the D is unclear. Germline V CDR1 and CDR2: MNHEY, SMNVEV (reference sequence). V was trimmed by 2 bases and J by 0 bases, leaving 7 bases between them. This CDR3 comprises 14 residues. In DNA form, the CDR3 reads TGTGCCAGCAGTTTACGGGGAGCTAACTATGGCTACACCTTC. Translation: CASSLRGANYGYTF.

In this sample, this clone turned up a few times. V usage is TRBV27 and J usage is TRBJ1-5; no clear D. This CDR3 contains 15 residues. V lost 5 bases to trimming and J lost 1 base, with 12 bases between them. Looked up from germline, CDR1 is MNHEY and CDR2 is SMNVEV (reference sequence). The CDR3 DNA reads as TGTGCCAGCAGTCCAAATGGGTGGAGCAATCAGCCCCAGCATTTT. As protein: CASSPNGWSNQPQHF.

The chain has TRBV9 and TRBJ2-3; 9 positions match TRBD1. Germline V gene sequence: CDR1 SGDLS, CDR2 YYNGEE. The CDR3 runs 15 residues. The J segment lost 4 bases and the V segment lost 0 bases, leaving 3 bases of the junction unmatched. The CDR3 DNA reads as TGTGCCAGCAGCGTAGGGGACAGGGTGCCAGATACGCAGTATTTT. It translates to CASSVGDRVPDTQYF.